This T cell receptor beta chain was identified during a study of blood T cell repertoires in COVID-19. Measured with immunoSEQ multiplex PCR; TCRdb has only the in-frame clones, and not every one. The sample has under 200,000 clones; over 75% are singletons. CDR1 and CDR2 (germline): SGHTA, FQGNSA. Unmatched junction bases numbered 4, after V lost 5 bases and J lost 3 bases. The CDR3 is 17 amino acids. The chain has TRBV7-2 and TRBJ2-2; 15 bases fit TRBD2. The sequence was collected from a woman aged 45-65 years who had recovered from COVID-19. The sample consisted of PBMCs or T cells enriched from blood (not recorded which). CDR3 region: CASSRTSGRAHTGELFF. CDR3 coding DNA: TGTGCCAGCAGCCGGACTAGCGGGAGGGCCCACACCGGGGAGCTGTTTTTT.